This TCR beta chain emerged from a study of blood T cell repertoires in COVID-19. Study background: Whether acute or convalescent, the COVID-19 samples came from the United States, Italy and Spain. Nucleic acid was either cDNA or gDNA, and it came from T cells, B-cell-depleted T cells, or PBMCs.

TCRdb keeps only in-frame clones here, not all; method: immunoSEQ multiplex PCR. The data contain around 140,000 clones, 88% of them seen just once; the ten biggest clones take up about 2.1%. After removal of 6 bases from V and 3 bases from J, the junction contained 5 bases not matched to a gene. This CDR3 is 14 amino acids long. Germline assignment: CDR1 MNHEY and CDR2 SVGAGI. The receptor was derived from a man in his 70s with active COVID-19. The sample consisted of peripheral blood. The chain links TRBV6-5 to TRBJ1-5, with TRBD1 matching over 7 bases. The CDR3: CASSMTGFNQPQHF. The CDR3 DNA reads TGTGCCAGCAGCATGACAGGGTTCAATCAGCCCCAGCATTTT.